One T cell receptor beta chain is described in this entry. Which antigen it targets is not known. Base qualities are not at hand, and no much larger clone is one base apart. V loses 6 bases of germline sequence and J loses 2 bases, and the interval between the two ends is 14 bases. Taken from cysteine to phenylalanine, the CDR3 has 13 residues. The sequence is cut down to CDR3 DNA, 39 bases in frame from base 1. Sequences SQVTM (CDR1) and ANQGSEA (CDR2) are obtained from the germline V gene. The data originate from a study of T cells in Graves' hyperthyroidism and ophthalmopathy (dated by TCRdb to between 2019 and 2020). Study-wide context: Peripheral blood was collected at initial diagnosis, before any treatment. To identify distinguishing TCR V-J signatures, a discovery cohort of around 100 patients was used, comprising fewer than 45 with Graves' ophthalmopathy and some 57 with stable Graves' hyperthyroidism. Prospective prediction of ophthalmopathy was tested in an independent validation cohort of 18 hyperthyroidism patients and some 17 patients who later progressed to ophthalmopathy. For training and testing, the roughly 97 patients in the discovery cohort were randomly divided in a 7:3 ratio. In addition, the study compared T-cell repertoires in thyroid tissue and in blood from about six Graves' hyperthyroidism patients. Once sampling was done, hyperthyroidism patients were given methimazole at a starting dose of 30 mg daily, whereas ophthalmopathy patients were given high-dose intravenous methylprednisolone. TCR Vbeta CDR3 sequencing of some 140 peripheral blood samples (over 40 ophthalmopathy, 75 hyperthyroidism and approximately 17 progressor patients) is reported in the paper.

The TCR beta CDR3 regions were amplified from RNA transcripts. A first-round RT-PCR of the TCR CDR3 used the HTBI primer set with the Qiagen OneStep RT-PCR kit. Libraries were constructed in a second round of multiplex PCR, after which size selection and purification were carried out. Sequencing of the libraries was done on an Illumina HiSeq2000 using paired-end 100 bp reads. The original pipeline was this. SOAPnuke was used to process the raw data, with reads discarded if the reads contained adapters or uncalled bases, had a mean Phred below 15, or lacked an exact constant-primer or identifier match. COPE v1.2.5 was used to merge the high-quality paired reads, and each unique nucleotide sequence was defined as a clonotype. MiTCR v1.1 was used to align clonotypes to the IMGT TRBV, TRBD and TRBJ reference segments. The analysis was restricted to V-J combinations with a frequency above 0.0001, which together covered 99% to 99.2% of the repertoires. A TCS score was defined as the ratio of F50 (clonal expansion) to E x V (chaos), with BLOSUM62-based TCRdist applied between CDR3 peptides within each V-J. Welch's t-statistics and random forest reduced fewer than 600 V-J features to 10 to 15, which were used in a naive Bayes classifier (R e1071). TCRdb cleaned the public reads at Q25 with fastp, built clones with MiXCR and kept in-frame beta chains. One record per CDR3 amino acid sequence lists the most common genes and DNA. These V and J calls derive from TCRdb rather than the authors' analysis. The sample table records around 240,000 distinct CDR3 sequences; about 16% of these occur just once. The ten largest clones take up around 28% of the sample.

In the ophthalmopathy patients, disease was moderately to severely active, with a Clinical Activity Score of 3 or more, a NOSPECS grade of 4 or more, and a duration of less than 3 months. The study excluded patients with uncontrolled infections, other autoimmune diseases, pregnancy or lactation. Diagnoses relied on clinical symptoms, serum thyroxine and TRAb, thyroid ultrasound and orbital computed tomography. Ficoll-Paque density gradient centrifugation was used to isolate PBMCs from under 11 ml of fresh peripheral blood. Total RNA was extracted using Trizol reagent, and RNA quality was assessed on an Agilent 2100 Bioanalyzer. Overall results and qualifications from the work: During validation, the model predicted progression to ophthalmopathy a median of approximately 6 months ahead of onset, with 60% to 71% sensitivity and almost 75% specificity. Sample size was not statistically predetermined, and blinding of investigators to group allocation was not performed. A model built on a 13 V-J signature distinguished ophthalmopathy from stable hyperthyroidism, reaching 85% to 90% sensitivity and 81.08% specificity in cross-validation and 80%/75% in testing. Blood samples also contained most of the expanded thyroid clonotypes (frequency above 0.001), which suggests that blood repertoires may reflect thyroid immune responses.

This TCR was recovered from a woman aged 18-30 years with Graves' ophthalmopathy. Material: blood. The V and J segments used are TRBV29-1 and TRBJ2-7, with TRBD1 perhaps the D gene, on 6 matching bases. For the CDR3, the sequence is CSVDPGHPYEQYF. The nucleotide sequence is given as TGCAGCGTGGATCCGGGACACCCCTACGAGCAGTACTTC.